This T cell receptor (beta chain) was documented in a study of vaccination and CD4 T cells after COVID-19. The Oncomine TCR Beta short-read assay was what sequenced the DNA obtained from cultured CD4+ T cells. TCRdb re-analysed the PCR reads in MiXCR, keeping a single row per CDR3 protein. The sample yields some 25,000 distinct CDR3 sequences, 30% seen once. For this clonotype: What it binds is unknown.

As to time point: late sampling 161 to 241 days after vaccination in a few convalescent patients. The treatment was: roughly 10-day PBMC culture with coronavirus spike peptide pools or control peptides (ViraFEST assay). V shed 4 bases and J shed 4 bases, with 8 bases lying between them. This CDR3 is built from 13 residues. CDR1 SGHTA and CDR2 FQGNSA come from the germline V gene. This chain connects TRBV7-2 to TRBJ2-1; tentative D call: TRBD1 (6 bases). The clonotype originates from a human donor who had recovered from COVID-19. The source was CD4+ T cells from blood, cultured in vitro, collected about 7 months after SARS-CoV-2 vaccination. CDR3 in DNA: TGTGCCAGCAGCTCGGACAGTTACAATGAGCAGTTCTTC. It specifies CASSSDSYNEQFF.